This entry describes one TCR beta chain. Its antigen is unknown. These data belong to a study of Graves' ophthalmopathy and Graves' hyperthyroidism. Study-level points and caveats: Classification of ophthalmopathy versus stable hyperthyroidism by a 13-signature model yielded about 90% sensitivity and roughly 81% specificity.

V lost 4 bases to trimming and J lost 1 base, with 8 bases between them. The length of the CDR3 is 13 residues. In germline, CDR1 is SQVTM, CDR2 ANQGSEA. Scientists amplified the TCR beta CDR3 regions from RNA transcripts. HTBI primers primed a first-round RT-PCR, and a second-round multiplex PCR followed. MiXCR, applied by TCRdb to the multiplex PCR reads, yields one record per CDR3 protein. Here the sample spans over 500,000 distinct CDR3 sequences, about 24% being singletons. Hyperthyroidism was considered stable when no ophthalmopathy appeared within 18 months of follow-up. Newly diagnosed, the hyperthyroidism patients had under 2 months' duration and were aged 18 to 65.

The sample was peripheral blood. This clonotype was sampled from a woman between 18 and 29 years old with stable Graves' hyperthyroidism. Some clones in this sample may be carry-over from other donors' samples. This chain connects TRBV29-1 to TRBJ1-5; D gene ambiguous. In DNA, the CDR3 is TGCAGCGTTGTTTGGGAAAGCAATCAGCCCCAGCATTTT. Its translation: CSVVWESNQPQHF.